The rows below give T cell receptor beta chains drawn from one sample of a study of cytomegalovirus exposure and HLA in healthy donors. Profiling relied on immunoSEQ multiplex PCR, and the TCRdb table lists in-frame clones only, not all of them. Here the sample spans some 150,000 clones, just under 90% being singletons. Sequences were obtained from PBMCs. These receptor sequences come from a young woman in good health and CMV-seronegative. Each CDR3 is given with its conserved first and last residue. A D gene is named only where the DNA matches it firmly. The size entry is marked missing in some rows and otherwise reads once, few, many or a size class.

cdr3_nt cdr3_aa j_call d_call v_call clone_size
TGTGCCAGCAGTAAGACTAGCGGGACCATAAAGGAGCAGTACTTC CASSKTSGTIKEQYF TRBJ2-7 TRBD2 TRBV6-6 .
TGTGCCAGCTCACCAGGCAGGGATCAGCCCCAGCATTTT CASSPGRDQPQHF TRBJ1-5 . TRBV18 .
TGTGCCATCACAGGGGGCATGGATGGCTACACCTTC CAITGGMDGYTF TRBJ1-2 TRBD1 TRBV10-3 once
TGTGCCAGCAGTTATCGTTCGGGATTGCCCACAGATACGCAGTATTTT CASSYRSGLPTDTQYF TRBJ2-3 . TRBV6-5 .
TGTGCCAGCAGCGACTCGGGACTAGCGGGCGGGGAGCTGTTTTTT CASSDSGLAGGELFF TRBJ2-2 TRBD2 TRBV9 .
TGTGCCAGCAGCTTAGAACCTGGGACAGGGGGCTACACCTTC CASSLEPGTGGYTF TRBJ1-2 TRBD1 TRBV7-2 .
TGCGCCAGCAGCTTGGGGGCAGAGACTGAAGCTTTCTTT CASSLGAETEAFF TRBJ1-1 . TRBV5-1 .
TGTGCCAGCAGTCCAACGAAGGGGGACACTGAAGCTTTCTTT CASSPTKGDTEAFF TRBJ1-1 . TRBV6-6 .
TGTGCCAGCAGCGTAGGACAGGGACACCTAGCCAAAAACATTCAGTACTTC CASSVGQGHLAKNIQYF TRBJ2-4 TRBD1 TRBV9 .
TGTGCCAGTACCCCCCGGGGAGCAACTAATGAAAAACTGTTTTTT CASTPRGATNEKLFF TRBJ1-4 . TRBV19 .
TGTGCCAGCAGCTTGGCCGGGGGGGGTTACACCGGGGAGCTGTTTTTT CASSLAGGGYTGELFF TRBJ2-2 TRBD2 TRBV5-5 .
TGTGCCAGCAGTTACGGGGGGGCAACGAACACTGAAGCTTTCTTT CASSYGGATNTEAFF TRBJ1-1 . TRBV6-5 .
TGTGCCAGCAGTCTAAGGATCTCCTTGGGCGAAAAACTGTTTTTT CASSLRISLGEKLFF TRBJ1-4 . TRBV27 .
TGTGCCAGCAGATTGGGGCGGAGCTCCTACGAGCAGTACTTC CASRLGRSSYEQYF TRBJ2-7 . TRBV6-5 .